This passage covers 4 T cell receptor beta chains from one sample sequenced in a study of blood T cell repertoires in COVID-19. TCRdb's copy holds only in-frame clones and misses some; the assay was immunoSEQ multiplex PCR. The sample shows 150,000 to 200,000 clones, nearly 85% of them seen only once. Specimen: peripheral blood. The source is a woman aged 25 to 39 with acute or convalescent COVID-19.

The chain is built from TRBV25-1 and TRBJ2-5; a possible D gene is TRBD2 (7 bases). V was cut by 8 bases and J by 4 bases, with 20 bases left in between. The germline V gene has CDR1 MGHDK and CDR2 SYGVNS. The CDR3 covers 15 residues. As DNA, the CDR3 is TGTGCCAGCGGGGGGGGACAAGCTTTAGGAGAGACCCAGTACTTC. Protein product: CASGGGQALGETQYF.

To note about this clone: The identical CDR3 is also encoded by other nucleotide sequences in the sample. V and J are TRBV19 and TRBJ2-1; 12 nucleotides match TRBD2. From germline, CDR1 is LNHDA and CDR2 SQIVND (reference sequence). This CDR3 contains 16 residues. Trimming cost V 5 bases and J 6 bases; bases outside gene matches: 8. The CDR3 DNA reads as TGTGCCAGTAGTTCGCTAGCGGGAGGGCGGGGCAATGAGCAGTTCTTC. This gives the protein CASSSLAGGRGNEQFF.

This clone was detected only once. The chain couples TRBV28 to TRBJ2-1, with 10 bases aligning to TRBD1. Losses at the gene ends were 5 bases for V and 2 bases for J; bases not matched to a gene: 6. The CDR3 runs to 16 residues. The germline CDR1 and CDR2 sequences are MDHEN and SYDVKM. CDR3 sequence: CASSPTGGRPYNEQFF. The CDR3 nucleotides read TGTGCCAGCAGTCCGACAGGGGGCCGCCCCTACAATGAGCAGTTCTTC.

This clone was recorded many times. The rearrangement joins TRBV7-9 to TRBJ2-5; tentatively, D is TRBD1 (6 bases). CDR1 and CDR2 from the germline V gene are SEHNR and FQNEAQ (reference sequence). The V gene lost 2 bases and the J gene lost 4 bases, with 11 bases spanning the gap. The CDR3 is 14 amino acids. Here the CDR3 DNA reads TGTGCCAGCAGCTTACCGGGACAAGGAGAGACCCAGTACTTC. Protein sequence: CASSLPGQGETQYF. Variable domain in full (rest from reference TRBV7-9 and TRBJ2-5): DTGVSQNPRHKITKRGQNVTFRCDPISEHNRLYWYRQTLGQGPEFLTYFQNEAQLEKSRLLSDRFSAERPKGSFSTLEIQRTEQGDSAMYLCASSLPGQGETQYFGPGTRLLVL.